The next 9 T cell receptor beta chains were all read from a single sample in a study of human T cells and chemical hapten exposure. From whole blood left unfractionated, total RNA was extracted. From the 5' RACE reads, TCRdb called clonotypes with MiXCR, one entry per CDR3 protein. The table includes about 140,000 distinct CDR3 sequences, 3.5% to 5% detected once. All receptors come from a female donor in good health.

This clonotype was seen at least ten times. The chain recombines TRBV6-1 with TRBJ2-5, with D tentatively TRBD1 or TRBD2 (5 bases each). Per the germline V gene, CDR1 is MNHNS and CDR2 is SASEGT. The CDR3 contains 17 residues. V shed 1 base and J shed 5 bases, with 20 bases lying between them. The CDR3 protein is CASSEVAKGTPWETQYF. Written as DNA, the CDR3 is TGTGCCAGCAGTGAAGTAGCAAAGGGGACCCCTTGGGAGACCCAGTACTTC.

The sample holds many counts of this clonotype. CDR3: CASSHRLAGSSYNEQFF. The CDR3 bases are TGCGCCAGCAGCCACCGTCTAGCGGGGAGCTCCTACAATGAGCAGTTCTTC. The chain employs TRBV4-1 and TRBJ2-1; TRBD2 agrees at 9 bases. Trimming took 3 bases from V and 0 from J; bases not matched to a gene: 6. CDR3 length equals 17 residues. Per the germline V gene, CDR1 is MGHRA and CDR2 is YSYEKL.

In its sample, this clonotype was seen many times. The V call is TRBV29-1, the J call TRBJ2-5; 7 nucleotides match TRBD2. V gave up 6 bases and J gave up 3 bases; unmatched junction bases: 7. CDR1 is SQVTM and CDR2 is ANQGSEA in the germline V gene. This CDR3 comprises 13 residues. The CDR3 region has the DNA TGCAGCGTCCTGAGCGGGGAAAAAGAGACCCAGTACTTC. This translates into CSVLSGEKETQYF.

This clonotype showed up many times. The chain carries TRBV9 and TRBJ1-3; weak D call: TRBD1 (6 bases). V lost 4 bases and J lost 0, with 17 bases in between. In germline, CDR1 is SGDLS, CDR2 YYNGEE. The CDR3 loop spans 17 amino acids. Written as DNA, the CDR3 is TGTGCCAGCAGCACCAGCGAGGGGGGGAACTCTGGAAACACCATATATTTT. Translated: CASSTSEGGNSGNTIYF. Full variable domain (rest looked up from reference TRBV9 and TRBJ1-3): DSGVTQTPKHLITATGQRVTLRCSPRSGDLSVYWYQQSLDQGLQFLIQYYNGEERAKGNILERFSAQQFPDLHSELNLSSLELGDSALYFCASSTSEGGNSGNTIYFGEGSWLTVV.

Ten or more counts support this clonotype. The chain has TRBV7-6 and TRBJ2-7; TRBD1 agrees at 9 bases. CDR1 SGHVS and CDR2 FNYEAQ come from the germline V gene. With V trimmed by 5 bases and J by 4 bases, 6 bases remained unmatched. The CDR3 is 14 residues long. The CDR3 protein is CASSPGQGRYEQYF. The CDR3 DNA sequence: TGTGCCAGCAGCCCCGGACAGGGGAGATACGAGCAGTACTTC.

This clonotype came up many times. J is TRBJ2-3 and V is TRBV11-3; D possibly matches TRBD1 or TRBD2 (5 bases each). The ends were cut back, 1 base at V and 3 bases at J, with 8 bases in the middle. Germline-derived CDR1 and CDR2 are SGHNT and YENEEA. The length of the CDR3 is 14 residues. The CDR3 coding sequence is TGTGCCAGCAGCTTAGGGGACGGAACAGATACGCAGTATTTT. Translated: CASSLGDGTDTQYF.

This clonotype was recorded many times. This chain joins TRBV10-3 and TRBJ1-6; maybe TRBD1 (6 bases). The CDR3 has 13 residues. V dropped 10 bases and J dropped 6 bases, with 13 bases sitting between them. Germline V lookup: CDR1 ENHRY, CDR2 SYGVKD. Here the CDR3 reads CATMTGSNSPLHF. The CDR3 nucleotides are TGTGCCACGATGACAGGATCTAATTCACCCCTCCACTTT.

This clonotype came up many times. The chain couples TRBV6-5 to TRBJ2-3; the D is unclear. Germline CDR1 reads MNHEY; CDR2 reads SVGAGI. V lost 9 bases and J 4 bases, leaving 17 bases between the germline ends. The CDR3 consists of 14 residues. The CDR3 DNA reads as TGTGCCAGTTTTGTTCCCGGGCATTCAGATACGCAGTATTTT. Its protein is CASFVPGHSDTQYF.

The chain recombines TRBV10-3 with TRBJ1-1; D is undetermined. With 10 bases removed from V and 0 bases from J, the gap between germline ends came to 12 bases. The CDR3 covers 13 residues. CDR1 ENHRY and CDR2 SYGVKD come from the germline V gene. The CDR3 DNA sequence: TGTGCCACCCTGCGCGAGGTGAACACTGAAGCTTTCTTT. Its protein is CATLREVNTEAFF.